This T cell receptor beta chain was captured by sequencing in a study of CD8 T cells in ankylosing spondylitis. Preparation of TCR beta libraries was done by quantitative 5'-RACE with molecular barcodes. Via MiXCR, TCRdb re-called the 5' RACE reads, giving one row per CDR3 protein. The sample consists of some 290,000 distinct CDR3 sequences, around 19% of them appearing once. Sequencing was performed on blood, either unsorted or a sorted T cell fraction (not recorded which). The source of this sequence is a male donor with ankylosing spondylitis or in good health (not recorded which).

The CDR3 sequence: CASSFLGGQYGTDTQYF. The CDR3 bases are TGCGCCAGCAGCTTCCTCGGGGGCCAATACGGCACAGATACGCAGTATTTT. This chain connects TRBV5-1 to TRBJ2-3; D may correspond to TRBD1 or TRBD2 (6 bases each). Trimming removed 2 bases from V and 1 base from J, with 17 bases in between. Germline CDR1 is SGHRS and CDR2 is YFSETQ. CDR3 size: 17 residues.